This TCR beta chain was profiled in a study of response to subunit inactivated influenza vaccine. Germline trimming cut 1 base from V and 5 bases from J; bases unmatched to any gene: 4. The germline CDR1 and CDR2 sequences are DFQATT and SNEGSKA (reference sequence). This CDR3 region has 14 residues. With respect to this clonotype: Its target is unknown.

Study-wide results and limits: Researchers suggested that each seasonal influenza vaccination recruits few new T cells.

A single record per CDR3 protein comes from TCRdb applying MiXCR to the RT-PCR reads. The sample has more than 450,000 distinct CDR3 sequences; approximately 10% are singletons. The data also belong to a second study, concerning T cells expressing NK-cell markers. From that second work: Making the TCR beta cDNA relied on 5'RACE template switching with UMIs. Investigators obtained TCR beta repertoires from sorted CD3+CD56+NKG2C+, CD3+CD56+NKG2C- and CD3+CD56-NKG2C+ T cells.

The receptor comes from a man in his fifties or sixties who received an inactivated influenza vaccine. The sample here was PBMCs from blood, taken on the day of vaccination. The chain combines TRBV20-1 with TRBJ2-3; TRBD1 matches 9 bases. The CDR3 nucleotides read TGCAGTGCTAGAGGAACAGGGGGCAAAGATACGCAGTATTTT. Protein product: CSARGTGGKDTQYF.